Given below is one T cell receptor (beta chain) in context. Antigen specificity is unknown. This entry belongs to a study of immune evolution from preneoplasia to lung adenocarcinoma. Findings and caveats of the study: Normal lung had the highest top T cell clone frequencies. Normal lung had highest clonality; later lesions appeared denser, more diverse.

TCRdb keeps only in-frame clones here, not all; method: immunoSEQ multiplex PCR. This repertoire shows around 3,500 clones, just under 80% found once; its top ten account for over 8%. CDR3 size: 14 residues. Deletions cut 0 bases from V and 7 bases from J, with 14 bases between. Germline values: CDR1 SGHRS, CDR2 YFSETQ. Between 2014 and 2017, patients underwent resection in Japan or China. Each case's diagnosis was confirmed by two pathologists on H&E. The rearrangement links TRBV5-1 to TRBJ2-7; D remains unclear. This TCR derives from a person between 65 and 79 years old with lung adenocarcinoma. The sample taken for sequencing was FFPE atypical adenomatous hyperplasia tissue from the lung. Subset given: atypical adenomatous hyperplasia (AAH), lung preneoplasia. CDR3 nucleotides: TGCGCCAGCAGCTTGGGGCAGGTGGACGATGAGCAGTACTTC. Translated, it gives CASSLGQVDDEQYF.